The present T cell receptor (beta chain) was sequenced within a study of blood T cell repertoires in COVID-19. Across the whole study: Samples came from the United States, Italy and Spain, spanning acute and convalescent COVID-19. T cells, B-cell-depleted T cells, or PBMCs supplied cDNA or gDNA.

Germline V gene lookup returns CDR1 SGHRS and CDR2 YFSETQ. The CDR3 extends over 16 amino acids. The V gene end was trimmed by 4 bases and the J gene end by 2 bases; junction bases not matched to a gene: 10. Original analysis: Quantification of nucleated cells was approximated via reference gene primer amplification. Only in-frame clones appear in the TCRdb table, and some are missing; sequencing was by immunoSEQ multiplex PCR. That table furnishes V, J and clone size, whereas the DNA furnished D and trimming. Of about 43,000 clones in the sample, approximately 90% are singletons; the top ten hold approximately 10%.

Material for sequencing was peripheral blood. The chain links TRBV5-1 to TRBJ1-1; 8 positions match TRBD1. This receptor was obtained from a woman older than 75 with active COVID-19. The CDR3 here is CASSRRTGRKNTEAFF. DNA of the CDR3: TGCGCCAGCAGCCGGCGGACAGGGAGGAAAAACACTGAAGCTTTCTTT. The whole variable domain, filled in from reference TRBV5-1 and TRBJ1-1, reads KAGVTQTPRYLIKTRGQQVTLSCSPISGHRSVSWYQQTPGQGLQFLFEYFSETQRNKGNFPGRFSGRQFSNSRSEMNVSTLELGDSALYLCASSRRTGRKNTEAFFGQGTRLTVV.